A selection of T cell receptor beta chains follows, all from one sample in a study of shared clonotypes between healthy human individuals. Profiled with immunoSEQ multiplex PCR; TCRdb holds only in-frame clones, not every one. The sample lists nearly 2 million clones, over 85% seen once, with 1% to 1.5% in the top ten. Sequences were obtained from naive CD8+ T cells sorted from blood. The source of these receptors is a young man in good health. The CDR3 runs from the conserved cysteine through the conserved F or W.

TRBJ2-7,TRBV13,CASRLAGGPDEQYF
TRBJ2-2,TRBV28,CASSAAGGTGELFF
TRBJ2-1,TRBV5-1,CASSSAPLDEQFF
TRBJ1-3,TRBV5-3,CARSLDPRGNTIYF
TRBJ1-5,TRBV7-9,CASSLEDGNQPQHF
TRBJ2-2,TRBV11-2,CASTITGGLGGELFF
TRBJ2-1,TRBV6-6,CASSYDPGAYNEQFF
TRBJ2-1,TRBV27,CASSFSDRQQFF
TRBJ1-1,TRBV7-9,CASSSVQGLNTEAFF
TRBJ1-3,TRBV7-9,CASSSQPGRTPSSGNTIYF
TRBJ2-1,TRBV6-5,CASSRGLAAYNEQFF
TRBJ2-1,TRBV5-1,CASRPSAGDYNEQFF
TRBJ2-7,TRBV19,CASSQGDRVYEQYF